The 13 T cell receptor beta chains in this list originate from one sample, sequenced in a study of early T cells in non-severe SARS-CoV-2 infection. From the 5' RACE reads, TCRdb called clonotypes with MiXCR, one entry per CDR3 protein. The sample carries about 83,000 distinct CDR3 sequences, 9% to 15% recorded once. The sample taken for sequencing was whole blood. Source of these receptors: an adult who was a healthcare worker with PCR-confirmed SARS-CoV-2 infection or an uninfected control (not recorded which).

This clonotype was seen many times. The chain employs TRBV29-1 and TRBJ2-1, with 7 bases matching TRBD2. The CDR3 consists of 15 residues. The V and J ends lost 4 bases and 7 bases, in that order; junction bases with no gene match: 13. Germline assignment: CDR1 SQVTM and CDR2 ANQGSEA. CDR3 protein: CSVADGRLLRNEQFF. The DNA of the CDR3 is TGCAGCGTTGCAGACGGGAGGCTCCTACGGAATGAGCAGTTCTTC.

This clonotype has at least ten counts. The chain combines TRBV24-1 with TRBJ2-7; D tentatively fits TRBD1 or TRBD2 (5 bases each). The CDR3 has 13 residues. Trimming took off 8 bases at V and 2 bases at J, with 12 bases between the two ends. Germline CDR1 reads KGHDR; CDR2 reads SFDVKD. In DNA, the CDR3 is TGTGCCACCAATGAGGGACCAGCCTACGAGCAGTACTTC. Translated, it gives CATNEGPAYEQYF.

This clonotype showed up just a few times. In DNA, the CDR3 is TGTGCCAGCAGCTCACTGACGTATTCCTACGAGCAGTACTTC. Translated: CASSSLTYSYEQYF. The genes are TRBV5-5 and TRBJ2-7; D not resolved. This CDR3 is built from 14 residues. Germline lookup yields CDR1 SGHKS and CDR2 YYEKEE (reference sequence). Between the trimmed V and J ends, which lost 3 bases and 1 base, there was a span of 11 bases.

The rearrangement uses TRBV4-2 and TRBJ2-4; tentative D call: TRBD2 (5 bases). The CDR3 is made up of 13 amino acids. The germline CDR1 and CDR2 sequences are LGHNA and YNFKEQ. The germline V and J ends were trimmed by 0 bases and 7 bases, with 7 bases remaining between them. CDR3 protein: CASSQERGNIQYF. Here the CDR3 DNA reads TGTGCCAGCAGCCAAGAACGGGGTAACATTCAGTACTTC.

This clonotype was recorded a few times. This chain connects TRBV29-1 to TRBJ2-1, with D possibly called TRBD1 or TRBD2 (5 bases each). V gave up 4 bases and J gave up 15 bases, with 19 bases separating them. The CDR3 length is 12 residues. Germline values: CDR1 SQVTM, CDR2 ANQGSEA. The CDR3 is CSVAWDGGIRFF. The CDR3 nucleotides are TGCAGCGTTGCATGGGACGGCGGAATACGGTTCTTC.

This clonotype was counted a few times. The chain couples TRBV29-1 to TRBJ2-7; D is unclear. The CDR3 totals 12 residues. In germline, CDR1 is SQVTM, CDR2 ANQGSEA. Trimming took off 2 bases at V and 7 bases at J, with 12 bases between the two ends. As DNA, the CDR3 is TGCAGCGTTGAATCGGCCCCTTGGGAGCAGTACTTC. It yields the protein CSVESAPWEQYF.

The sample holds many counts of this clonotype. V usage is TRBV29-1 and J usage is TRBJ1-1, with D possibly matching TRBD1 (5 bases). Germline V gene sequence: CDR1 SQVTM, CDR2 ANQGSEA. Trimming pared 7 bases from V and 5 bases from J, leaving 8 bases between. CDR3 size: 10 residues. CDR3 bases: TGCAGCGGGAGGGGAACTGAAGCTTTCTTT. It codes for CSGRGTEAFF.

This clonotype occurred many times. The chain employs TRBV7-9 and TRBJ1-4; 9 bases line up with TRBD1. J gave up 1 base and V 4 bases, and 10 bases lay outside the gene matches. Germline values: CDR1 SEHNR, CDR2 FQNEAQ (reference sequence). The CDR3 consists of 18 residues. In DNA form, the CDR3 reads TGTGCCAGCAGCTCCGCTCTGGGACAGGGTATAACTAATGAAAAACTGTTTTTT. It codes for CASSSALGQGITNEKLFF. Filled out from reference TRBV7-9 and TRBJ1-4, the complete variable domain reads DTGVSQNPRHKITKRGQNVTFRCDPISEHNRLYWYRQTLGQGPEFLTYFQNEAQLEKSRLLSDRFSAERPKGSFSTLEIQRTEQGDSAMYLCASSSALGQGITNEKLFFGSGTQLSVL.

This clonotype was observed a few times. The chain has TRBV19 and TRBJ1-2, with 7 bases matching TRBD1. This CDR3 is 16 amino acids long. Germline assignment: CDR1 LNHDA and CDR2 SQIVND (reference sequence). J lost 1 base, V lost 5 bases, and 10 bases had no gene match. DNA of the CDR3: TGTGCCAGTAGTGGCCCCCAGGGACAGATTAACTATGGCTACACCTTC. This encodes CASSGPQGQINYGYTF. The full variable domain, rest sourced from reference TRBV19 and TRBJ1-2, is DGGITQSPKYLFRKEGQNVTLSCEQNLNHDAMYWYRQDPGQGLRLIYYSQIVNDFQKGDIAEGYSVSREKKESFPLTVTSAQKNPTAFYLCASSGPQGQINYGYTFGSGTRLTVV.

This clonotype was observed at least ten times. This chain links TRBV2 with TRBJ2-7; 9 nucleotides agree with TRBD2. This CDR3 spans 15 amino acids. CDR1 and CDR2 from the germline V gene are SNHLY and FYNNEI. V shed 3 bases and J 6 bases; nucleotides not matched to a gene: 9. The CDR3 is CASSDLVAGAGEQYF. CDR3 DNA sequence: TGTGCCAGCAGTGATTTGGTAGCGGGAGCAGGCGAGCAGTACTTC.

The CDR3 region is CASSPPDSEAFF. The CDR3 region has the DNA TGTGCCAGCAGCCCCCCCGACAGTGAAGCTTTCTTT. The J gene is TRBJ1-1, the V gene TRBV3-1; maybe TRBD1 (5 bases). Germline loops: CDR1 LGHDT, CDR2 YNNKEL (reference sequence). Trimming removed 4 bases from V and 7 bases from J, with 10 bases in between. The CDR3 contains 12 residues.

This clonotype was counted only a few times. This sequence joins TRBV29-1 and TRBJ2-7; TRBD2 agrees at 8 bases. Per germline, CDR1 SQVTM and CDR2 ANQGSEA. The CDR3 totals 13 residues. V was clipped by 7 bases and J by 2 bases; unmatched bases: 7. The CDR3 region has the DNA TGCAGCGGTCTAGCGGGTGTGCCCTACGAGCAGTACTTC. Protein product: CSGLAGVPYEQYF.

This rearrangement joins TRBV6-6 to TRBJ2-2; 7 bases match TRBD2. The V segment lost 6 bases and the J segment 5 bases; nucleotides outside the gene matches: 12. The CDR3 runs to 16 residues. The germline V gene has CDR1 MNHNY and CDR2 SVGAGI (reference sequence). The DNA for the CDR3 is TGTGCCAGCAGCGCGACTAGCCGATGGGAAACCGGGGAGCTGTTTTTT. Translated: CASSATSRWETGELFF.